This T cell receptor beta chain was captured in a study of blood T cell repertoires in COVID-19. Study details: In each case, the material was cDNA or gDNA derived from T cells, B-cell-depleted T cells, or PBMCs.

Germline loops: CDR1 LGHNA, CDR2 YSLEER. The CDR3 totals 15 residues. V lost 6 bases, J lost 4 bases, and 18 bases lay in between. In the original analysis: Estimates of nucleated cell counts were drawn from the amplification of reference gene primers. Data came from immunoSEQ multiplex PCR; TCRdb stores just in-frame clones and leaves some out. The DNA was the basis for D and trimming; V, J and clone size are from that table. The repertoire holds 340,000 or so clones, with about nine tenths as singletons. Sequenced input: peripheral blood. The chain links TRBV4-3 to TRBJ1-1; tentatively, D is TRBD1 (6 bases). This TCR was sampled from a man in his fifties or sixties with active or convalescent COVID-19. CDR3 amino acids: CASSPSQGRGTEAFF. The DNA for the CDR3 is TGCGCCAGCAGTCCATCACAGGGTAGGGGCACTGAAGCTTTCTTT.